The T cell receptor beta chain under discussion was sequenced for a study of shared clonotypes between healthy human individuals. The germline V gene has CDR1 LNHDA and CDR2 SQIVND (reference sequence). V was trimmed by 7 bases and J by 3 bases, leaving 21 bases between them. This CDR3 comprises 16 residues. Clones were sequenced by immunoSEQ multiplex PCR, and TCRdb holds only the in-frame ones, with some missing. Of about 640,000 clones listed, 72% are singletons. This receptor was taken from a woman in her twenties or thirties in good health. Sample: memory CD4+ T cells sorted from blood. This sample's subset: CD45RA-negative fraction. The V gene is TRBV19, the J gene TRBJ1-1, with D perhaps TRBD1 (5 bases). The CDR3 coding sequence is TGTGCCAGTACAAAAGGGGCGGGCCCGGCTCACACTGAAGCTTTCTTT. As protein: CASTKGAGPAHTEAFF.